The present T cell receptor (beta chain) was sequenced within a study of early T cells in non-severe SARS-CoV-2 infection. As for the study in general: It was bulk RNA from unsorted whole blood that was sequenced, and the chains were unpaired.

Findings and limits, study-wide: In VDJdb matching, anti-spike CD8 responses were favored while private and CD4 specificities went missing.

Researchers attached unique molecular identifiers to individual cDNA molecules. MiXCR was run by TCRdb on the 5' RACE reads, yielding one entry per CDR3 protein. Among 75,000 to 100,000 distinct CDR3 sequences listed, about 15% were seen once. Many counts were recorded for this clonotype. Its antigen remains unidentified. The ends lost 0 bases at V and 1 base at J; junction bases unmatched: 5. This CDR3 region has 15 residues. CDR1 and CDR2 from the germline V gene are DFQATT and SNEGSKA (reference sequence). The specimen was whole blood. The sequence was obtained from an adult who was a healthcare worker with PCR-confirmed SARS-CoV-2 infection or an uninfected control (not recorded which). The chain combines TRBV20-1 with TRBJ2-5, with 7 bases aligning to TRBD1. CDR3 loop: CSARDRAGGQETQYF. CDR3 in DNA: TGCAGTGCTAGAGATCGAGCAGGGGGCCAAGAGACCCAGTACTTC.